This note documents a single T cell receptor (beta chain) sequence. What it recognizes is unknown. The data were taken from a study of cytomegalovirus exposure and HLA in healthy donors. Findings and limits, study-wide: Later analysis suggested most CMV-associated TCR beta chains were HLA-restricted. Three chains linked to CMV were shown in vitro to be specific for CMV antigens. DRB1 showed the most TCR associations and HLA-C the fewest in a later analysis, as rates varied by HLA locus. There was a cluster of highly shared sequence variants that was likely a sequencing artifact.

Primers included in the PCR were 60 Vbeta and 13 Jbeta primers. Profiled with immunoSEQ multiplex PCR; TCRdb holds only in-frame clones, not every one. The table lists approximately 120,000 clones, 73% of them singletons. This CDR3 contains 14 residues. Germline assignment: CDR1 MNHEY and CDR2 SVGAGI. The rearrangement joins TRBV6-5 to TRBJ2-5, with 9 bases aligning to TRBD1. Judging by the DNA end, TRBJ2-7 fits better; the J call may be wrong. The specimen was PBMCs. This TCR came from a man aged 60-69 years in good health and CMV-seropositive. CDR3 nucleotide sequence: TGTGCCAGCAGTTTCGGGACAGGGAATACCGAGCAGTACTTC. Protein: CASSFGTGNTEQYF.